The 16 T cell receptor beta chains below all came from one sample that was sequenced in a study of blood T cell repertoires in COVID-19. Measured with immunoSEQ multiplex PCR; TCRdb has only the in-frame clones, and not every one. The sample lists 120,000 or so clones, 65% to 90% occurring once. The sequencing sample was made of peripheral blood. These receptors were obtained from a woman aged 80 or over with acute or convalescent COVID-19.

The chain links TRBV5-4 to TRBJ1-1; the D gene is possibly TRBD1 (5 bases). V dropped 1 base and J dropped 5 bases, with 9 bases sitting between them. CDR1 SGHNT and CDR2 YYREEE come from the germline V gene (reference sequence). This CDR3 is 13 amino acids long. CDR3 DNA: TGTGCCAGCAGCTTGTTTGCAGGGACTGAAGCTTTCTTT. It is translated as CASSLFAGTEAFF.

This clone has just one count. This rearrangement joins TRBV2 to TRBJ1-5; the D is unclear. This CDR3 contains 14 residues. Germline V gene sequence: CDR1 SNHLY, CDR2 FYNNEI. The CDR3 region is CVGSPGKYIQPQHF. CDR3 coding DNA: TGTGTCGGTTCCCCGGGAAAATATATTCAGCCCCAGCATTTT.

The chain combines TRBV15 with TRBJ1-5; D gene ambiguous. The CDR3 length is 13 residues. The V end was cut by 4 bases, the J end by 0 bases, with 4 bases between. CDR1 and CDR2 from the germline V gene are LNHNV and YYDKDF (reference sequence). The CDR3 protein is CATSTYSNQPQHF. Here the CDR3 DNA reads TGTGCCACCAGCACTTATAGCAATCAGCCCCAGCATTTT.

This clone was counted between two and nine times. The chain recombines TRBV27 with TRBJ2-1; TRBD1 agrees at 8 bases. Trimming took 4 bases from V and 6 from J; bases not matched to a gene: 11. Germline-derived CDR1 and CDR2 are MNHEY and SMNVEV (reference sequence). The CDR3 spans 16 residues. CDR3 sequence: CASSSTGQGRGNEQFF. CDR3 nucleotide sequence: TGTGCCAGCAGTTCCACCGGACAGGGAAGGGGCAATGAGCAGTTCTTC.

The V gene is TRBV27, the J gene TRBJ1-2, with D unclear. Germline V gene data show CDR1 as MNHEY and CDR2 as SMNVEV (reference sequence). Trimming removed 4 bases from V and 4 bases from J, with 16 bases in between. CDR3 size: 15 residues. This chain's CDR3 is CASSSSFNSGYGYTF. For the CDR3, the DNA is TGTGCCAGCAGTTCAAGCTTCAATTCGGGCTATGGCTACACCTTC.

The rearrangement joins TRBV21-1 to TRBJ1-5; the table's D call, TRBD1, was not checked against the DNA. TRBV21-1 corresponds to a pseudogene. The CDR3 extends over 16 amino acids. The CDR3 reads CASSMGEGCLRQPQHF. In DNA, the CDR3 is TGTGCCAGCAGCATGGGCGAAGGATGCCTTAGGCAGCCCCAGCATTTT.

About this clone itself: A much larger clone differs by one base, so this may be a read error. This chain joins TRBV6-5 and TRBJ2-7; 12 bases are a match to TRBD2. This CDR3 region has 14 residues. V shed 11 bases, J shed 7 bases, and the junction held 12 bases outside the gene matches. Looked up from germline, CDR1 is MNHEY and CDR2 is SVGAGI. The CDR3, as DNA: TGTGCCCGCGGGGCTAGCGGGGGGGGATGGGAGCAGTACTTC. It encodes CARGASGGGWEQYF.

This chain uses TRBV7-9 with TRBJ2-2, with 8 bases fitting TRBD1. V shed 7 bases and J 5 bases; nucleotides not matched to a gene: 12. This CDR3 spans 16 amino acids. CDR1 and CDR2 from the germline V gene are SEHNR and FQNEAQ (reference sequence). The CDR3: CASINYGTGKTGELFF. The CDR3 DNA is TGTGCCAGCATCAACTACGGGACAGGCAAAACCGGGGAGCTGTTTTTT.

The chain has TRBV15 and TRBJ1-6; 7 bases match TRBD1. The CDR3 loop spans 14 amino acids. Germline CDR1 LNHNV, CDR2 YYDKDF (reference sequence). Trimming at V came to 2 bases and at J to 8 bases, leaving 3 bases not matched to a gene. CDR3 DNA: TGTGCCACCAGCAGAATAACAGGGGATTCACCCCTCCACTTT. This gives the protein CATSRITGDSPLHF.

V is TRBV3-1 (or the pseudogene TRBV3-2) and J is TRBJ1-2; no definite D call. The CDR3 loop spans 14 amino acids. With 3 bases removed from V and 8 bases from J, the gap between germline ends came to 16 bases. Germline values: CDR1 LGHDT, CDR2 YNNKEL (reference sequence). The CDR3 loop is CASSHSEFSSGYTF. The DNA for the CDR3 is TGTGCCAGCAGCCATTCCGAGTTTTCATCGGGCTACACCTTC.

This chain uses TRBV19 with TRBJ1-2; D not resolved. The germline V gene encodes CDR1 LNHDA and CDR2 SQIVND (reference sequence). This CDR3 comprises 13 residues. V was shortened by 6 bases and J by 6 bases, with 14 bases between the two germline ends. This CDR3 is CASRSVLRHGYTF. CDR3 nucleotide sequence: TGTGCCAGTAGATCTGTGCTCAGGCATGGCTACACCTTC.

This clone was found a few times. This chain links TRBV6-5 with TRBJ2-3; TRBD2 matches at 8 bases. V shed 8 bases and J 0 bases; nucleotides not matched to a gene: 4. CDR1 and CDR2 (germline): MNHEY, SVGAGI. The CDR3 consists of 14 residues. Here the CDR3 DNA reads TGTGCCAGCGGGCGGGGGGTAAGCACAGATACGCAGTATTTT. Encoded protein: CASGRGVSTDTQYF.

The chain carries TRBV3-1 (or the pseudogene TRBV3-2) and TRBJ1-1, with TRBD1 as a possible D gene (5 bases). The V gene lost 1 base and the J gene lost 0 bases, with 18 bases spanning the gap. The germline gives CDR1 LGHDT, CDR2 YNNKEL (reference sequence). This CDR3 is built from 18 residues. The CDR3 is CASSQVPIWAGLNTEAFF. CDR3 sequence (DNA): TGTGCCAGCAGCCAAGTACCTATTTGGGCAGGGCTGAACACTGAAGCTTTCTTT.

The CDR3 DNA reads TGTGCCAGCAGCCGGGACAGGGACTATGGCTACACCTTC. The encoded protein is CASSRDRDYGYTF. The chain recombines TRBV5-4 with TRBJ1-2; the match to TRBD1 covers 9 bases. Germline trimming cut 4 bases from V and 3 bases from J; bases unmatched to any gene: 1. Germline V gene data show CDR1 as SGHNT and CDR2 as YYREEE (reference sequence). The CDR3 spans 13 residues.

The J gene is TRBJ2-3, the V gene TRBV9; 11 nucleotides line up with TRBD2. The germline gives CDR1 SGDLS, CDR2 YYNGEE. This CDR3 region has 16 residues. Trimming took 0 bases from V and 1 from J; bases not matched to a gene: 1. Written as DNA, the CDR3 is TGTGCCAGCAGCGTAGATAGCGGGGGGGGCACAGATACGCAGTATTTT. It codes for CASSVDSGGGTDTQYF.

This clone was seen only once. The V gene is TRBV27, the J gene TRBJ2-3; the match to TRBD2 covers 8 bases. This CDR3 is built from 14 residues. Per the germline V gene, CDR1 is MNHEY and CDR2 is SMNVEV (reference sequence). The V gene end was trimmed by 3 bases and the J gene end by 6 bases; junction bases not matched to a gene: 5. CDR3 bases: TGTGCCAGCAGTTTTGGCGGGGGGCGTGATACGCAGTATTTT. Its translation: CASSFGGGRDTQYF.